This T cell receptor beta chain was captured by sequencing in a study of T cell changes during pregnancy in multiple sclerosis. Method: immunoSEQ multiplex PCR; TCRdb's copy keeps in-frame clones and lacks some. Among 84,000 or so clones listed, around 94% were seen once. Trimming took 0 bases from V and 3 from J, leaving 13 bases between them. CDR3 length: 15 amino acids. Germline V CDR1 and CDR2: SGHNT, YYREEE (reference sequence). The sample consisted of peripheral blood, taken in the third trimester of pregnancy. This TCR derives from a female donor with multiple sclerosis, enrolled in a pregnancy study. The rearrangement joins TRBV5-4 to TRBJ2-7, with D tentatively TRBD2 (6 bases). DNA of the CDR3: TGTGCCAGCAGCTTGGCCGGACTATCCTTCTACGAGCAGTACTTC. Translating it yields CASSLAGLSFYEQYF.